This T cell receptor beta chain was sequenced for a study of memory CD4+ T cells and cytomegalovirus serostatus. On this clone itself: Its antigen is not identified. Other DNA variants within this sample encode the same CDR3.

The sort gate was single viable CD3+CD4+CD8-CD45RO+ cells for memory CD4+ T cells. CMV serostatus came from serum IgG against pp150, pp28, p38, p52. The CDR3 contains 12 residues. Germline V gene sequence: CDR1 MNHNY, CDR2 SVGAGI (reference sequence). The V gene lost 6 bases and the J gene lost 7 bases, with 9 bases spanning the gap. Findings of the study overall: Median bootstrapped AUC for CMV status was roughly 0.95 originally, about 0.9 US-trained. CD4+ memory repertoires contained about two fifths of the roughly 160 reported CMV TCRbeta sequences.

Original methodology: After removing out-of-frame reads, around 2.2 million distinct TCRbeta sequences remained. Assay used: immunoSEQ multiplex PCR; TCRdb lists only in-frame clones, some missing. For V, J and clone size, that table is used; D and trimming come from the DNA. The table includes about 82,000 clones, around 80% detected once. The sample comprised memory CD4+ T cells from blood. The chain combines TRBV6-6 with TRBJ1-4, with D hard to call. The receptor comes from an adult in good health and CMV-seronegative. Here the CDR3 DNA reads TGTGCCAGCAGCGAGACTGGTGAAAAACTGTTTTTT. Translation: CASSETGEKLFF.